This T cell receptor beta chain was sequenced for a study of blood T cell repertoires in COVID-19. Study-level information: COVID-19 samples, acute and convalescent, were from the United States, Italy and Spain.

Methods used by the authors: It was from reference gene primer amplification that nucleated cell counts were estimated. The repertoire was sequenced with immunoSEQ multiplex PCR; TCRdb's copy has only in-frame clones and lacks some. From that table come the V and J calls and clone size; the DNA was used to work out D and trimming. In the table there are more than 250,000 clones, more than 70% of which are singletons. Germline V gene lookup returns CDR1 SGDLS and CDR2 YYNGEE. The CDR3 spans 14 residues. The V end lost 4 bases, the J end lost 3 bases, and 13 bases lay between the germline ends. This sequence joins TRBV9 and TRBJ1-2; the D gene is possibly TRBD1 (5 bases). This sequence was found in a man between 18 and 29 years old who had recovered from COVID-19. The sample was peripheral blood. CDR3 in DNA: TGTGCCAGCAGCCCCGGCAGGGCGGACTATGGCTACACCTTC. Its protein is CASSPGRADYGYTF.